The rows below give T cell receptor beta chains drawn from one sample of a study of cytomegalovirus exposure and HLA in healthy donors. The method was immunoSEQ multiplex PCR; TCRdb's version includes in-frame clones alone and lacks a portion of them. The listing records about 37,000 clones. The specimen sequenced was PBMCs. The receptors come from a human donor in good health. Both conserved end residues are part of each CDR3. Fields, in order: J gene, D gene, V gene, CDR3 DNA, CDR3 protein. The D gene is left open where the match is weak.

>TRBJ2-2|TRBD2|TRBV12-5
TGTGCTAGTGGTTTGGTAAAGGTTAGCGGGGGGGCTGGCACCGGGGAGCTGTTTTTT
CASGLVKVSGGAGTGELFF
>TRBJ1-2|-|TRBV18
TGTGCCAGCTCACCGGTGGACTCCAGGGGTGGCTACACCTTC
CASSPVDSRGGYTF
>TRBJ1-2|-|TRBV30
TGTGCCTGGGCCAGGGGCGGGCCTATAGGCTATGGCTACACCTTC
CAWARGGPIGYGYTF
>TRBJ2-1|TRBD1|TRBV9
TGTGCCAGCAGCGTAGTGGGACAGGGTTTCTATGAGCAGTTCTTC
CASSVVGQGFYEQFF
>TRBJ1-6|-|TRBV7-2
TGTGCCAGCAGCTTAGTTCCTCTCAGTTCACCCCTCCACTTT
CASSLVPLSSPLHF
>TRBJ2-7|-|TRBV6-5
TGTGCCAGCAGTTACTCTGGACAAGCAGCCTACGAGCAGTACTTC
CASSYSGQAAYEQYF
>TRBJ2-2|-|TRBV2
TGTGCCAGCAGTGACATTAGTACCGGGGAGCTGTTTTTT
CASSDISTGELFF
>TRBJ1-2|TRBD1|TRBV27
TGTGCCAGCAGTTTTAACAGGGGTACCTATGGCTACACCTTC
CASSFNRGTYGYTF
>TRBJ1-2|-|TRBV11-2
TGTGCCACGACCCCGCGGGGGTTTGCTATCTATGGCTACACCTTC
CATTPRGFAIYGYTF
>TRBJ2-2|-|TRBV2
TGTGCCAGCAAAGGGCAGGGAGGGAACACCGGGGAGCTGTTTTTT
CASKGQGGNTGELFF
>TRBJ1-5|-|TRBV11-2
TGTGCCAGCAGCTTAGATGGAGGGAATAAGCCCCAGCATTTT
CASSLDGGNKPQHF
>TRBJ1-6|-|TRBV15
TGTGCCACCAAAATACAGGGTTTTAATTCACCCCTCCACTTT
CATKIQGFNSPLHF
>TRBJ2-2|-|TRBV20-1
TGCAGTGCACCGGACACCGGGGAGCTGTTTTTT
CSAPDTGELFF
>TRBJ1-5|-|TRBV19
TGTGCCAGTAGCGACACTGATCAGCCCCAGCATTTT
CASSDTDQPQHF
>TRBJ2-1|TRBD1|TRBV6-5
TGTGCCAGCAGACGACAGGGCCCTGCCTACAATGAGCAGTTCTTC
CASRRQGPAYNEQFF
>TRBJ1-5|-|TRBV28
TGTGCCAGCAGTAAACAGACAGGACTTAATCAGCCCCAGCATTTT
CASSKQTGLNQPQHF
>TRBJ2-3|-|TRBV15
TGTGCCACCAGCAGAGATAAGGGGAATACGCAGTATTTT
CATSRDKGNTQYF
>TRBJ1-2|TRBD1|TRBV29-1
TGCAGCGTCACGCAAAGATCGACAGGGGGTGATTATGGCTACACCTTC
CSVTQRSTGGDYGYTF
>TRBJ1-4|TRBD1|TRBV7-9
TGTGCCAGCACCCACGGGACAGTTAATGAAAAACTGTTTTTT
CASTHGTVNEKLFF
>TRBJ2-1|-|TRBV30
TGTGCCTGGGGGCAGGAAGGGGGAAATGAGCAGTTCTTC
CAWGQEGGNEQFF
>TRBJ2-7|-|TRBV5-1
TGCGCCAGCAGCCAGGGAAGGACCTCCTACGAGCAGTACTTC
CASSQGRTSYEQYF
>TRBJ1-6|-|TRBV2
TGTGCCAGCAGTGAAGGCCCGAGTAATTCACCCCTCCACTTT
CASSEGPSNSPLHF
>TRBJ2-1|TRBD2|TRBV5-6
TGTGCCAGCAGGGGAGCGGGGGGATACAATGAGCAGTTCTTC
CASRGAGGYNEQFF
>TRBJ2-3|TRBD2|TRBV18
TGTGCCAGCTCACGGACTAGCGAGGCCCCTTCAGATACGCAGTATTTT
CASSRTSEAPSDTQYF
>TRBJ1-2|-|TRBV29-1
TGCAGCGTTGAACGGTCTGCCCTTGAGGGCTACACCTTC
CSVERSALEGYTF
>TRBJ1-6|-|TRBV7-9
TGTGCCAGCAGCGCCCACAGTCCCCCAGGGAGGTCACCCCTCCACTTT
CASSAHSPPGRSPLHF
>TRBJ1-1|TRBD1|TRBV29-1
TGCAGCTGGGGGACAGCAGAGACTGAAGCTTTCTTT
CSWGTAETEAFF
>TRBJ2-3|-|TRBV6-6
TGTGCCAGCTCTGGGAGGGGACAGGACTCAGATACGCAGTATTTT
CASSGRGQDSDTQYF
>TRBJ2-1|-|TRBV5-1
TGCGCCAGCAGCGTGAGCGGATCCTACAATGAGCAGTTCTTC
CASSVSGSYNEQFF
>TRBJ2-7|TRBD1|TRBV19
TGTGCCAGTAGTATAACTGGACAGGCCTCCTACGAGCAGTACTTC
CASSITGQASYEQYF
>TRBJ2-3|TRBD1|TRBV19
TGTGCCAGTAGTATAGAGGGCAGGGGGTTGGATACGCAGTATTTT
CASSIEGRGLDTQYF
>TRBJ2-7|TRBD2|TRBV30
TGTGCCTGCAAAAAAGCGGGGGAGGCCTACGAGCAGTACTTC
CACKKAGEAYEQYF
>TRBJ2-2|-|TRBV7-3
TGTGCCAGCAGCTTAGGTCCAGGGGGGACCGGGGAGCTGTTTTTT
CASSLGPGGTGELFF
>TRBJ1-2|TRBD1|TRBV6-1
TGTGCCAGCAGTGAGACAGGGAACTATGGCTACACCTTC
CASSETGNYGYTF
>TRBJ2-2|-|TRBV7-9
TGTGCCAGCAGCCGGGGAACCACCGGGGAGCTGTTTTTT
CASSRGTTGELFF
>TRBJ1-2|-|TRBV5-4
TGTGCCAGCAGCTTGGAAGTGGCAGGCCTTAACTATGGCTACACCTTC
CASSLEVAGLNYGYTF
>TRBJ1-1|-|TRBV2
TGTGCCAGCAGTGATTGGCAGAACACTGAAGCTTTCTTT
CASSDWQNTEAFF
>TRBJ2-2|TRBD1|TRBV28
TGTGCCAGCAGGTCGGACAGGGGGCTACGGGGCACCGGGGAGCTGTTTTTT
CASRSDRGLRGTGELFF
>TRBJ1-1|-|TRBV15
TGTGCCACCAGCGCCTTGGGGTGGGGCGAGGTCACTGAAGCTTTCTTT
CATSALGWGEVTEAFF
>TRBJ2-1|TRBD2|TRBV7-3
TGTGCCAGCAGCATCACGGGGGGGCCCGAGCGTAAAAGCTCCTACAATGAGCAGTTCTTC
CASSITGGPERKSSYNEQFF
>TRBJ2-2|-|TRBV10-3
TGTGCCATAGGGACACAGGACACCGGGGAGCTGTTTTTT
CAIGTQDTGELFF
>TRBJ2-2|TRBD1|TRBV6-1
TGTGCCAGCAGTGAAAGACAGGGGAACGGGGAGCTGTTTTTT
CASSERQGNGELFF